This T cell receptor (beta chain) was profiled in a study of blood T cell repertoires in COVID-19. Study as a whole: Specimens from acute and convalescent COVID-19 originated in the United States, Italy and Spain. PBMCs, B-cell-depleted T cells, or T cells provided the cDNA or gDNA that made up the material.

Enrolled through a virtual design, the participants were between 18 and 89 years of age and came from around 25 US areas. All recovered Cohort 3 donors got two negative PCRs, got clearance, or saw symptom resolution. Germline CDR1 SGHTA, CDR2 FQGNSA. The CDR3 spans 14 residues. V lost 1 base and J lost 7, with 8 bases in between. Libraries were prepared by immunoSEQ multiplex PCR; TCRdb keeps only in-frame clonotypes and omits some of them. The sample contains some 260,000 clones, 75% to 95% of which appear only once. Input material: PBMCs or T cells enriched from blood (not recorded which). V is TRBV7-2 and J is TRBJ1-6, with D possibly being TRBD1 (5 bases). The clonotype was recovered from a woman younger than 30 who had recovered from COVID-19. Here the CDR3 reads CASSLGAGNSPLHF. CDR3 nucleotides: TGTGCCAGCAGCTTAGGGGCAGGGAATTCACCCCTCCACTTT.